This T cell receptor beta chain originates from a study of cytomegalovirus exposure and HLA in healthy donors. This clone was detected only a few times. Its target is unknown. The study ran its PCR with 60 Vbeta and 13 Jbeta primers. Some clones are missing from TCRdb's copy, which holds only in-frame ones; the method was immunoSEQ multiplex PCR. This table has fewer than 130,000 clones, approximately 82% appearing once. The CDR3 totals 15 residues. Germline trimming cut 5 bases from V and 1 base from J; bases unmatched to any gene: 7. Looked up from germline, CDR1 is SEHNR and CDR2 is FQNEAQ (reference sequence). Whole-study findings and limits: TCR beta sequences reportedly predicted most subjects' HLA-A and HLA-B alleles accurately.

Material: PBMCs. The sequence came from a man under 40 in good health and CMV-seropositive. This chain connects TRBV7-9 to TRBJ1-1; the match to TRBD1 covers 7 bases. The CDR3 sequence is CASSQPGTANTEAFF. The CDR3, as DNA: TGTGCCAGCAGCCAACCCGGGACAGCGAACACTGAAGCTTTCTTT.